Listed below are T cell receptor beta chains from one sample, sequenced in a study of shared clonotypes between healthy human individuals. The assay was immunoSEQ multiplex PCR, and TCRdb's table has in-frame clones only and misses some. Of 2 million to 3 million clones detected, under 95% appear once; the ten largest clones hold about 0.39%. Sequenced: naive CD4+ T cells from PBMCs. Receptors originate from a man aged 18 to 30 in good health. Some clones in this sample may be carry-over from other donors' samples. Both conserved end residues are part of each CDR3. D genes are given only for firm matches. Size is stated for part of the rows, as once, few or many counts, or as a class when the clone is expanded.

-	TRBJ1-1	TRBV28	TRBD1	CASSQPNGGGGRNTEAFF	TGTGCCAGCAGTCAACCTAACGGAGGAGGGGGCAGGAACACTGAAGCTTTCTTT
-	TRBJ2-3	TRBV5-1	-	CASSLVLGTDTQYF	TGCGCCAGCAGCTTGGTGCTAGGAACAGATACGCAGTATTTT
-	TRBJ1-1	TRBV6-5	TRBD1	CASSYSPTGGLGGAFF	TGTGCCAGCAGTTACTCCCCGACAGGGGGCTTAGGGGGAGCTTTCTTT
-	TRBJ1-2	TRBV25-1	-	CASSDLQESDGYTF	TGTGCCAGCAGTGATTTGCAGGAGAGTGATGGCTACACCTTC
-	TRBJ2-5	TRBV29-1	TRBD1	CSVERLGQGGQETQYF	TGCAGCGTTGAACGACTGGGACAGGGTGGCCAAGAGACCCAGTACTTC
-	TRBJ2-7	TRBV30	TRBD1	CAWSATGLEQYF	TGTGCCTGGAGTGCGACAGGGTTGGAGCAGTACTTC
once	TRBJ2-7	TRBV2	-	CASRAGQPQGYEQYF	TGTGCCAGCAGAGCCGGTCAACCACAGGGCTACGAGCAGTACTTC
once	TRBJ2-2	TRBV19	-	CASLGRPTNTGELFF	TGTGCCAGTCTTGGAAGGCCGACAAACACCGGGGAGCTGTTTTTT
-	TRBJ2-3	TRBV9	-	CASSVDSGATDTQYF	TGTGCCAGCAGCGTAGATTCCGGGGCCACAGATACGCAGTATTTT
-	TRBJ2-5	TRBV28	TRBD2	CASRKSSGSQETQYF	TGTGCCAGCAGGAAATCTAGCGGGAGCCAAGAGACCCAGTACTTC
-	TRBJ1-5	TRBV6-1	-	CASSMDRNQPQHF	TGTGCCAGCAGTATGGACAGAAATCAGCCCCAGCATTTT
-	TRBJ2-1	TRBV6-4	TRBD2	CASSVGTSGMYNEQFF	TGTGCCAGCAGTGTTGGGACTAGCGGGATGTACAATGAGCAGTTCTTC
-	TRBJ2-1	TRBV29-1	-	CSAAGGEFSEQFF	TGCAGCGCGGCAGGGGGGGAATTCAGTGAGCAGTTCTTC
-	TRBJ2-7	TRBV6-5	-	CASTRAGAPADEQYF	TGTGCCAGCACCCGGGCCGGTGCGCCTGCAGACGAGCAGTACTTC